Sequencing of this T cell receptor (beta chain) was carried out in a study of blood T cell dynamics during melanoma immunotherapy. Study as a whole: Patients with metastatic melanoma got pembrolizumab or nivolumab-ipilimumab as first-line care. Whole-study results and caveats: It remained unknown if the driving T cell clones were melanoma-specific.

Per germline, CDR1 SGHDN and CDR2 FVKESK. The V gene lost 2 bases and the J gene lost 4 bases, with 6 bases spanning the gap. The CDR3 spans 12 residues. Time point: week 3, after first cycle of checkpoint inhibitor. Blood was drawn before treatment and at week 3 after checkpoint blockade. Apart from a couple of fast progressors, RECIST 1.1 response was judged 12 weeks post-infusion. Sequencing was performed with immunoSEQ multiplex PCR; in TCRdb, only in-frame clones are kept and a portion is missing. The sample lists about 7,000 clones, around 84% seen once, with roughly 15% in the top ten. To note about this clone: Its specificity is not known.

The rearrangement joins TRBV14 to TRBJ2-7; a possible D gene is TRBD1 (6 bases). Specimen: blood, collected from a patient treated with checkpoint blockade. This clonotype was sampled from a human donor with melanoma. The CDR3: CASSQQGYEQYF. In nucleotides, the CDR3 is TGTGCCAGCAGCCAACAGGGGTACGAGCAGTACTTC.